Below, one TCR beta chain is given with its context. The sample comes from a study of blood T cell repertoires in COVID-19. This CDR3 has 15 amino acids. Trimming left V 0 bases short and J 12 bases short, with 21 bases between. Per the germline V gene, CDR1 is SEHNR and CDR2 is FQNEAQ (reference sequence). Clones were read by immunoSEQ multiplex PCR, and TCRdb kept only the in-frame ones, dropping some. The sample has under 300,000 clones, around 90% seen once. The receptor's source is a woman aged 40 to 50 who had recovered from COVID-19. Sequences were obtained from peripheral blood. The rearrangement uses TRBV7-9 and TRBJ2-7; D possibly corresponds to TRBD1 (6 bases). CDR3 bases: TGTGCCAGCAGCTTAGCCCTGGACAGAGGTGGGGAATTGTACTTC. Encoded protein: CASSLALDRGGELYF.